This T cell receptor (beta chain) was captured in a study of T cell changes during pregnancy in multiple sclerosis (dated 2019 in TCRdb). About the full investigation: The study examined how the T cell repertoire changed over the course of pregnancy in women with multiple sclerosis.

Library method: the immunoSEQ multiplex PCR assay. As stored in TCRdb, this immuneACCESS dataset retains in-frame rearrangements with V and J assigned. A fraction of the clones does not appear; measured against another copy, unresolved V genes explain less than half of the discrepancy, and the remainder lacks a known reason. The sample has roughly 110,000 clones on record, more than 80% of them singletons. Roughly 1.5% of the sample goes to the ten largest clones. Details on this clone: It has no known antigen specificity. Base qualities are missing; no much larger clone stands one base away.

The V end gives up 5 bases and the J end 3 bases, leaving 8 bases in the junction not matched to a gene. The cysteine opens and the phenylalanine closes a CDR3 of 17 amino acids. The kept DNA is CDR3 alone, 51 bases in frame from the first base. CDR1 SGHVS and CDR2 FNYEAQ are derived from the germline V gene. The origin of this receptor is a female donor with multiple sclerosis, enrolled in a pregnancy study. The sequencing used peripheral blood, collected before pregnancy. The chain joins TRBV7-6 to TRBJ2-7; 15 of the junction bases match TRBD2. In nucleotides, the sequence is TGTGCCAGCAGCAGGACTAGCGGGGGGGCAATTGGCTACGAGCAGTACTTC. This gives the protein CASSRTSGGAIGYEQYF.